The 13 T cell receptor beta chains below all came from one sample that was sequenced in a study of cytomegalovirus exposure and HLA in healthy donors. PCR amplification relied on 60 Vbeta primers (plus 13 Jbeta primers). The repertoire was sequenced with immunoSEQ multiplex PCR; TCRdb's copy has only in-frame clones and lacks some. Of 95,000 to 100,000 clones detected, roughly 80% appear once; the ten largest clones hold less than 10%. Sequenced input: PBMCs. All receptors come from a female donor in good health and CMV-seronegative.

J is TRBJ1-4 and V is TRBV15; possible D gene TRBD1, 6 bases. Germline V CDR1 and CDR2: LNHNV, YYDKDF (reference sequence). This CDR3 spans 16 amino acids. Deletions cut 0 bases from V and 2 bases from J, with 10 bases between. This CDR3 is CATSRDGTQTNEKLFF. CDR3 sequence (DNA): TGTGCCACCAGCAGAGATGGGACACAGACTAATGAAAAACTGTTTTTT.

In this sample, this clone turned up a few times. This chain uses TRBV7-3 with TRBJ2-1, with TRBD2 matching over 9 bases. V shed 5 bases and J 7 bases; nucleotides not matched to a gene: 6. The CDR3 loop spans 14 amino acids. CDR1 is SGHTA and CDR2 is FQGTGA in the germline V gene. CDR3 sequence reads: CASSPLSGRNEQFF. Here the CDR3 DNA reads TGTGCCAGCAGCCCACTAAGCGGGAGGAATGAGCAGTTCTTC. Full variable domain (missing parts from reference TRBV7-3 and TRBJ2-1): GAGVSQTPSNKVTEKGKYVELRCDPISGHTALYWYRQSLGQGPEFLIYFQGTGAADDSGLPNDRFFAVRPEGSVSTLKIQRTERGDSAVYLCASSPLSGRNEQFFGPGTRLTVL.

The chain couples TRBV11-2 to TRBJ1-1; D call uncertain. V was trimmed by 3 bases and J by 1 base, leaving 6 bases between them. The germline gives CDR1 SGHAT, CDR2 FQNNGV. The CDR3 is 13 amino acids. CDR3 coding DNA: TGTGCCAGCAGCTTGGTAGAGAACACTGAAGCTTTCTTT. This translates into CASSLVENTEAFF.

This clone was counted between two and nine times. This chain connects TRBV6-1 to TRBJ1-3; 8 nucleotides align to TRBD1. The length of the CDR3 is 17 residues. Per germline, CDR1 MNHNS and CDR2 SASEGT. V trimming: 2 bases; J trimming: 2 bases; junction bases outside the gene matches: 8. DNA of the CDR3: TGTGCCAGCAGTGAACCTTATGACAGGGGAACTGGAAACACCATATATTTT. Residues: CASSEPYDRGTGNTIYF.

The gene calls are TRBV18 and TRBJ2-7; 12 bases map to TRBD1. This CDR3 region has 15 residues. V lost 5 bases, J lost 5 bases, and 7 bases stayed unmatched. Germline-derived CDR1 and CDR2 are KGHSH and LQKENI. DNA of the CDR3: TGTGCCAGCTCAGAGCCGGGACAGGGGGCCGACGAGCAGTACTTC. Its protein product is CASSEPGQGADEQYF.

This clone has only a few counts. This chain uses TRBV5-6 with TRBJ2-4, with a tentative D call TRBD2 (5 bases). Trimming removed 2 bases from V and 8 bases from J, with 14 bases in between. Looked up from germline, CDR1 is SGHDT and CDR2 is YYEEEE. The CDR3 runs to 14 residues. In DNA, the CDR3 is TGTGCCAGCAGCTTCGGCGGGCCGTTGGACATTCAGTACTTC. This gives the protein CASSFGGPLDIQYF.

This clone appeared a single time. The rearrangement uses TRBV6-5 and TRBJ2-7, with a possible D match to TRBD2 (5 bases). The CDR3 covers 13 residues. With 7 bases removed from V and 5 bases from J, the gap between germline ends came to 15 bases. From germline, CDR1 is MNHEY and CDR2 SVGAGI. The CDR3 spells CASIKRGGHEQYF. The CDR3 nucleotides are TGTGCCAGCATTAAAAGAGGAGGCCACGAGCAGTACTTC.

This clone has only one observation. This chain uses TRBV5-6 with TRBJ1-5; D possibly corresponds to TRBD1 (5 bases). Germline assignment: CDR1 SGHDT and CDR2 YYEEEE. The CDR3 sequence is 14 residues long. The V and J ends lost 2 bases and 9 bases respectively, with 15 bases between them. The CDR3 reads CASSFRGGGWPQHF. The CDR3 bases are TGTGCCAGCAGCTTTCGCGGGGGGGGTTGGCCCCAGCATTTT.

The chain employs TRBV4-2 and TRBJ1-2, with 7 bases identical to TRBD1. The CDR3 runs 13 residues. V was clipped by 4 bases and J by 4 bases; unmatched bases: 3. Germline V gene data show CDR1 as LGHNA and CDR2 as YNFKEQ. CDR3 coding DNA: TGTGCCAGCAGCCCGGGACAGCCCTATGGCTACACCTTC. It is translated as CASSPGQPYGYTF.

The V gene is TRBV11-3, the J gene TRBJ2-1, with unresolved D. V lost 1 base and J 4 bases, leaving 5 bases between the germline ends. This CDR3 contains 13 residues. Germline CDR1 and CDR2: SGHNT and YENEEA. For the CDR3, the DNA is TGTGCCAGCAGCTTAGCACAGTACAATGAGCAGTTCTTC. Its protein is CASSLAQYNEQFF.

The genes are TRBV2 and TRBJ1-6; D perhaps matches TRBD1 (5 bases). The germline gives CDR1 SNHLY, CDR2 FYNNEI. Trimming took 10 bases from V and 10 from J, leaving 23 bases between them. The length of the CDR3 is 15 residues. The CDR3 is CATNAGGAGRSPLHF. CDR3 in DNA: TGTGCCACTAACGCCGGGGGAGCAGGGCGCTCACCCCTCCACTTT. The full variable domain, completed using reference TRBV2 and TRBJ1-6, is EPEVTQTPSHQVTQMGQEVILRCVPISNHLYFYWYRQILGQKVEFLVSFYNNEISEKSEIFDDQFSVERPDGSNFTLKIRSTKLEDSAMYFCATNAGGAGRSPLHFGNGTRLTVT.

Concerning this clone itself: The germline gene is not matched at one end of the junction; a read error may be the cause. The chain employs TRBV6-1 and TRBJ1-3; D remains ambiguous. CDR3 length: 11 residues. Germline V gives CDR1 MNHNS, CDR2 SASEGT. CDR3 loop: CASSEETGRDF. The CDR3 coding sequence is TGTGCCAGCAGTGAGGAGACCGGGAGAGATTTT.

The rearrangement links TRBV28 to TRBJ2-2; D not resolved. The germline V gene has CDR1 MDHEN and CDR2 SYDVKM. Trimming took off 5 bases at V and 6 bases at J, with 13 bases between the two ends. This CDR3 is built from 14 residues. The DNA for the CDR3 is TGTGCCAGCAGTCCCCAGCGTTGGGCCGGGGAGCTGTTTTTT. It specifies CASSPQRWAGELFF.